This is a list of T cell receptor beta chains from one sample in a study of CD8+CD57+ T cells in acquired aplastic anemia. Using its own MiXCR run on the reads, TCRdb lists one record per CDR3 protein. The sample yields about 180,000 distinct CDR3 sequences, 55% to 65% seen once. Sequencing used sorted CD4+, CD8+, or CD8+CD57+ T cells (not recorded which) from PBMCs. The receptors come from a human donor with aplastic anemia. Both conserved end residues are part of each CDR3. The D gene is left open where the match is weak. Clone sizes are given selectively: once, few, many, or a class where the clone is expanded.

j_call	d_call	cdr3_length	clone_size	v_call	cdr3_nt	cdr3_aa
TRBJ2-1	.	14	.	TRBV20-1	TGCAGTGCTAGATCCGGGAGCTCCTACAATGAGCAGTTCTTC	CSARSGSSYNEQFF
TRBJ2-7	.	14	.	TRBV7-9	TGTGCCAGCAGCCCCGGACAGCGCTCCTACGAGCAGTACTTC	CASSPGQRSYEQYF
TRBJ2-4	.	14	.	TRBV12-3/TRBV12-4	TGTGCCAGCAGTGGGAGAGGGGAGAGGAGCATTCAGTACTTC	CASSGRGERSIQYF
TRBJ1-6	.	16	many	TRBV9	TGTGCCAGCAGCGTAGCAGCGCGACAGCATAATTCACCCCTCCACTTT	CASSVAARQHNSPLHF
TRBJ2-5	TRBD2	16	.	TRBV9	TGTGCCAGCAGCGTAGGGGTAGCGGGGGAAGCAGAGACCCAGTACTTC	CASSVGVAGEAETQYF
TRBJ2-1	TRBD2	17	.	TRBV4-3	TGCGCCAGCAGCCAGCGGGAGGGACTAGCGGGAGTCGGTGAGCAGTTCTTC	CASSQREGLAGVGEQFF
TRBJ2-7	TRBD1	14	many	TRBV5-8	TGTGCCAGCGGAGACAGGGGGAGCTCCTACGAGCAGTACTTC	CASGDRGSSYEQYF
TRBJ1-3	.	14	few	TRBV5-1	TGCGCCAGCAGCACCGGACAACTCGAGAACACCATATATTTT	CASSTGQLENTIYF
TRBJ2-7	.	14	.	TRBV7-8	TGTGCCAGCAGCTTATCGGTCGGGGACTACGAGCAGTACTTC	CASSLSVGDYEQYF
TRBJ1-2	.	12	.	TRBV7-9	TGTGCCAGCAGCCGCGGCGCCGAAGGCTACACCTTC	CASSRGAEGYTF
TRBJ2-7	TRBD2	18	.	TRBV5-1	TGCGCCAGCAGCTTGGGACTAGCGGGGGGTATTCTAAGCTACGAGCAGTACTTC	CASSLGLAGGILSYEQYF
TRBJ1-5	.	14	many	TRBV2	TGTGCCAGCAGTGGGCAGTATAGCAATCAGCCCCAGCATTTT	CASSGQYSNQPQHF
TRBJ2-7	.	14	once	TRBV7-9	TGTGCCAGCAGCCAACTAAAGGGGGACTCTAAGCAGTACTTC	CASSQLKGDSKQYF
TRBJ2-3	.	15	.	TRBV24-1	TGTGCCACCAGTGATTTCTCGCCAGGGAAAGATACGCAGTATTTT	CATSDFSPGKDTQYF